The 16 T cell receptor beta chains listed next were all sequenced from one sample in a study of glioma-infiltrating T cells (dated by TCRdb to the mid-2010s). Sequencing was performed on an Illumina MiSeq. TCR alpha and beta CDR3 regions were amplified with the iRepertoire nested amplicon-rescue multiplex PCR (arm-PCR) platform from RNA. The public reads were run again by TCRdb, first through fastp at Q25 and then through MiXCR, and only productive beta chains were kept. Each CDR3 protein appears once, grouped with its most common genes and DNA. The sample records about 180,000 distinct CDR3 sequences, about 40% of which are singletons. The ten largest clonotypes hold around 5.3% of the sample. Sequencing was performed on glioma tissue, nonneoplastic brain tissue, or PBMCs (not recorded which). The receptors derive from a human donor with low-grade glioma or glioblastoma, undergoing nonglioma brain surgery, or in good health (not recorded which).

This clonotype was observed many times. The J gene is TRBJ1-5, the V gene TRBV7-8; 12 bases are shared with TRBD1. Trimming removed 3 bases from V and 2 bases from J; junction bases left unmatched: 2. The germline gives CDR1 SGHVS, CDR2 FQNEAQ. The CDR3 has 16 residues. CDR3 sequence reads: CASSFGTGGGNQPQHF. CDR3 nucleotides: TGTGCCAGCAGCTTTGGGACAGGGGGCGGCAATCAGCCCCAGCATTTT.

This clonotype was counted only a few times. The chain recombines TRBV27 with TRBJ1-1; possibly TRBD1 for D (6 bases). V was cut by 4 bases and J by 3 bases, with 21 bases left in between. Germline-derived CDR1 and CDR2 are MNHEY and SMNVEV (reference sequence). The CDR3 is made up of 17 amino acids. This chain's CDR3 is CASSSKPPTGWYTEAFF. CDR3 sequence (DNA): TGTGCCAGCAGTTCTAAGCCACCGACAGGCTGGTACACTGAAGCTTTCTTT.

Note on this clonotype: A clone one base away is much larger, so this may be a read error. The V gene is TRBV19, the J gene TRBJ1-1; D unresolved. There are 13 residues in the CDR3. Germline CDR1 LNHDA, CDR2 SQIVND (reference sequence). V gave up 8 bases and J gave up 8 bases, with 18 bases separating them. CDR3 DNA: TGTGCCAGTGGTCCTCCTGGAGGGCCGGAAGCTTTCTTT. This gives the protein CASGPPGGPEAFF. The whole variable domain, remainder taken from reference TRBV19 and TRBJ1-1, is DGGITQSPKYLFRKEGQNVTLSCEQNLNHDAMYWYRQDPGQGLRLIYYSQIVNDFQKGDIAEGYSVSREKKESFPLTVTSAQKNPTAFYLCASGPPGGPEAFFGQGTRLTVV.

The CDR3 bases are TGTGCCAGTAATGCCTCTCGCAGGGGGTCCACTGAAGCTTTCTTT. Translated, it gives CASNASRRGSTEAFF. This chain connects TRBV19 to TRBJ1-1, with 7 bases matching TRBD1. J gave up 4 bases and V 7 bases, and 12 bases lay outside the gene matches. The CDR3 runs 15 residues. Germline V lookup: CDR1 LNHDA, CDR2 SQIVND (reference sequence).

In this sample, this clonotype turned up a few times. The chain carries TRBV12-3 or TRBV12-4 and TRBJ1-1, with TRBD1 as a possible D gene (6 bases). Trimming cost V 7 bases and J 4 bases, with 19 bases left between them. CDR3 length equals 15 residues. CDR3 nucleotides: TGTGCCAGCATAGGGCGCAGGGGATTAATCACTGAAGCTTTCTTT. Protein: CASIGRRGLITEAFF.

V and J are TRBV12-3 or TRBV12-4 and TRBJ2-1; tentatively, D is TRBD2 (6 bases). There are 14 residues in the CDR3. V lost 3 bases, J lost 5 bases, and 11 bases lay in between. The CDR3 DNA is TGTGCCAGCAGTTTGACGGGGGTGGACAATGAGCAGTTCTTC. Protein product: CASSLTGVDNEQFF.

The chain employs TRBV7-2 and TRBJ2-3; 8 bases fit TRBD2. Germline V CDR1 and CDR2: SGHTA, FQGNSA. With 5 bases clipped from V and 6 bases from J, the junction kept 10 bases outside the gene matches. The CDR3 covers 15 residues. The CDR3 DNA sequence: TGTGCCAGCAGCCCGCAAGCGGGGGCCCGGGATACGCAGTATTTT. It encodes CASSPQAGARDTQYF.

CDR3 protein: CASSTFRGAILYNEQFF. The CDR3 DNA reads as TGTGCCAGCAGCACCTTTCGGGGGGCGATTCTGTACAATGAGCAGTTCTTC. The genes are TRBV14 and TRBJ2-1; tentatively, D is TRBD2 (7 bases). Trimming left V 5 bases short and J 4 bases short, with 21 bases between. The CDR3 covers 17 residues. The V gene's germline CDR1 is SGHDN and CDR2 FVKESK.

This clonotype was counted ten times or more. The V and J genes are TRBV20-1 and TRBJ2-7, with D unclear. V was cut by 4 bases and J by 1 base, with 8 bases left in between. The CDR3 is 12 amino acids. Germline CDR1 reads DFQATT; CDR2 reads SNEGSKA (reference sequence). The CDR3 DNA sequence: TGCAGTGCTACCGGACCGTCCTACGAGCAGTACTTC. It specifies CSATGPSYEQYF.

Notes on this clonotype: This may be a read error: a much more frequent sequence differs by one nucleotide. The rearrangement links TRBV6-6 to TRBJ2-2, with D possibly TRBD2 on 7 matching bases. This CDR3 has 18 residues. Trimming left V 0 bases short and J 4 bases short, with 18 bases between. Germline values: CDR1 MNHNY, CDR2 SVGAGI (reference sequence). CDR3 amino acids: CASSYSPLRGRGTGELFF. CDR3 bases: TGTGCCAGCAGTTACTCCCCTCTAAGGGGGAGGGGCACCGGGGAGCTGTTTTTT.

This clonotype has ten or more counts. This chain uses TRBV7-8 with TRBJ2-5; D is ambiguous. The CDR3 extends over 13 amino acids. CDR1 is SGHVS, CDR2 FQNEAQ, per germline. V was cut by 6 bases and J by 2 bases, with 10 bases left in between. DNA for the CDR3: TGTGCCAGCAGTCTTACGTATCAAGAGACCCAGTACTTC. Its protein is CASSLTYQETQYF. The full variable domain, rest sourced from reference TRBV7-8 and TRBJ2-5, is GAGVSQSPRYKVAKRGQDVALRCDPISGHVSLFWYQQALGQGPEFLTYFQNEAQLDKSGLPSDRFFAERPEGSVSTLKIQRTQQEDSAVYLCASSLTYQETQYFGPGTRLLVL.

This clonotype was detected many times. V is TRBV7-2 and J is TRBJ2-7, with D unclear. There are 12 residues in the CDR3. Deletions cut 2 bases from V and 4 bases from J, with 6 bases between. The germline gives CDR1 SGHTA, CDR2 FQGNSA. In DNA form, the CDR3 reads TGTGCCAGCAGCTTACAGTGGTACGAGCAGTACTTC. Amino acid sequence: CASSLQWYEQYF.

To note about this clonotype: A read error may explain this, as a much larger clone is one base away. The CDR3 loop is CASSRTMDTDKQYF. CDR3 coding DNA: TGTGCCAGCAGCCGGACTATGGACACAGATAAGCAGTATTTT. The chain joins TRBV4-2 to TRBJ2-3, with a possible D match to TRBD2 (6 bases). The CDR3 length is 14 residues. CDR1 LGHNA and CDR2 YNFKEQ come from the germline V gene.

Remarks on this clonotype: A much more abundant neighbour one base away suggests this may be a read error. The chain joins TRBV27 to TRBJ2-1, with 10 nucleotides matching TRBD2. Germline V gene lookup returns CDR1 MNHEY and CDR2 SMNVEV (reference sequence). The CDR3 totals 16 residues. Trimming took 6 bases from V and 6 from J; bases not matched to a gene: 11. CDR3 protein: CASSSDSLAGVNEQFF. The CDR3 coding sequence is TGTGCCAGCAGCAGTGATTCCCTAGCGGGAGTCAATGAGCAGTTCTTC.

Ten or more counts support this clonotype. The V call is TRBV6-1, the J call TRBJ2-3; possible D gene TRBD1, 5 bases. V was shortened by 5 bases and J by 2 bases, with 17 bases between the two germline ends. The germline V gene has CDR1 MNHNS and CDR2 SASEGT. This CDR3 has 16 residues. The CDR3 reads CASSPLGSGYTDTQYF. As DNA, the CDR3 is TGTGCCAGCAGTCCCTTAGGCTCAGGGTACACAGATACGCAGTATTTT.

This clonotype occurred many times. V and J are TRBV20-1 and TRBJ2-1; D may match TRBD1 or TRBD2 (6 bases each). Between the trimmed V and J ends, which lost 0 bases and 7 bases, there was a span of 13 bases. The CDR3 runs 14 residues. CDR1 and CDR2 from the germline V gene are DFQATT and SNEGSKA (reference sequence). The CDR3 loop is CSARDGGRENEQFF. For the CDR3, the DNA is TGCAGTGCTAGAGATGGGGGCCGGGAGAATGAGCAGTTCTTC.